This is a list of T cell receptor beta chains from one sample in a study of blood T cell repertoires in COVID-19. Repertoires were generated with immunoSEQ multiplex PCR, while TCRdb's copy carries only in-frame clones and drops some. The data contain around 250,000 clones, 65% to 90% of them singletons. Sequenced material: PBMCs or T cells enriched from blood (not recorded which). Receptors were obtained from a woman in her fifties or sixties with acute COVID-19. Each CDR3 is given with its conserved first and last residue. Each record gives: clone size, J gene, D gene, V gene, CDR3 protein, CDR3 DNA. A D gene is named only where the DNA matches it firmly. Not every row has a clone size; where given, it reads once, few, many or a size class.

>NA|TRBJ2-1|NA|TRBV2
CATSPYRSYNEQFF
TGTGCCACCAGCCCGTATCGCTCCTACAATGAGCAGTTCTTC
>once|TRBJ2-7|NA|TRBV2
CASLVPRLPSYEQYF
TGTGCCAGTTTAGTGCCGCGACTACCTTCCTACGAGCAGTACTTC
>few|TRBJ2-5|NA|TRBV2
CASTSKETQYF
TGTGCCAGTACTAGTAAGGAGACCCAGTACTTC
>NA|TRBJ2-7|NA|TRBV4-3
CASSQDLMDYYEQYF
TGCGCCAGCAGCCAAGATCTGATGGACTACTACGAGCAGTACTTC
>NA|TRBJ1-1|NA|TRBV29-1
CSVRTEGEAFF
TGCAGCGTTCGGACCGAGGGTGAAGCTTTCTTT
>NA|TRBJ1-6|NA|TRBV6-5
CASSYSAGLYNSPLHF
TGTGCCAGCAGTTACTCGGCAGGTCTTTATAATTCACCCCTCCACTTT
>NA|TRBJ1-2|NA|TRBV7-9
CASRTTRLINYGYTF
TGTGCCAGCAGGACGACCCGACTAATTAACTATGGCTACACCTTC
>NA|TRBJ1-4|NA|TRBV5-1
CASSERSANEKLFF
TGCGCCAGCAGCGAACGGAGCGCTAATGAAAAACTGTTTTTT
>NA|TRBJ2-7|NA|TRBV28
CASSVRQAYEQYF
TGTGCCAGCAGTGTTCGACAGGCCTACGAGCAGTACTTC
>NA|TRBJ1-1|NA|TRBV10-3
CAISGGGVTEAFF
TGTGCCATCAGTGGGGGCGGGGTCACTGAAGCTTTCTTT
>NA|TRBJ1-3|NA|TRBV5-1
CASSLGASGNTIYF
TGCGCCAGCAGCTTGGGGGCTTCTGGAAACACCATATATTTT
>NA|TRBJ2-1|NA|TRBV4-3
CASSQESVYNEQFF
TGCGCCAGCAGCCAAGAGTCAGTTTACAATGAGCAGTTCTTC
>NA|TRBJ2-7|TRBD1|TRBV3-1/TRBV3-2
CASSQTGGIYEQYF
TGTGCCAGCAGCCAGACAGGGGGGATCTACGAGCAGTACTTC
>NA|TRBJ2-1|TRBD2|TRBV5-4
CASSATSGYDNEQFF
TGTGCCAGCAGCGCTACTAGCGGGTACGACAATGAGCAGTTCTTC
>NA|TRBJ1-1|NA|TRBV30
CAWKRVLDTEAFF
TGTGCCTGGAAACGCGTGCTGGACACTGAAGCTTTCTTT
>NA|TRBJ1-4|NA|TRBV28
CASSPGGTGKEKLFF
TGTGCCAGCAGCCCCGGGGGGACTGGGAAGGAAAAACTGTTTTTT
>NA|TRBJ1-1|NA|TRBV5-4
CASSLFDRNTEAFF
TGTGCCAGCAGCTTGTTCGACAGGAACACTGAAGCTTTCTTT
>NA|TRBJ2-7|NA|TRBV30
CAWSRASGYEQYF
TGTGCCTGGTCTCGGGCCTCGGGGTACGAGCAGTACTTC
>NA|TRBJ1-1|TRBD1|TRBV3-1/TRBV3-2
CASSQEYRGDKAFF
TGTGCCAGCAGCCAAGAATACAGGGGGGATAAAGCTTTCTTT
>few|TRBJ1-1|NA|TRBV5-8
CAGASRAEAFF
TGTGCCGGAGCTTCCCGGGCTGAAGCTTTCTTT
>NA|TRBJ1-3|NA|TRBV5-1
CASSLRAGTISGNTIYF
TGCGCCAGCAGCTTGCGGGCAGGGACTATCTCTGGAAACACCATATATTTT
>NA|TRBJ1-1|NA|TRBV15
CATSRDWSTEAFF
TGTGCCACCAGCAGAGATTGGAGTACTGAAGCTTTCTTT
>once|TRBJ2-5|TRBD1|TRBV10-3
CAIRAGRGQETQYF
TGTGCCATCCGGGCAGGCAGGGGGCAAGAGACCCAGTACTTC
>NA|TRBJ2-3|NA|TRBV19
CASSASSAWASTDTQYF
TGTGCCAGTAGTGCCTCTAGCGCCTGGGCTAGCACAGATACGCAGTATTTT
>NA|TRBJ2-3|NA|TRBV20-1
CSARRTDTQYF
TGCAGTGCTAGGAGAACAGATACGCAGTATTTT
>NA|TRBJ2-5|TRBD1|TRBV5-1
CASYRTGGQETQYF
TGCGCCAGCTATAGGACAGGGGGACAAGAGACCCAGTACTTC
>NA|TRBJ2-1|NA|TRBV12-3/TRBV12-4
CASSLEVGVEQFF
TGTGCCAGCAGTTTAGAGGTGGGAGTTGAGCAGTTCTTC
>NA|TRBJ1-5|NA|TRBV18
CASSQGRDQPQHF
TGTGCCAGCTCACAGGGGAGGGACCAGCCCCAGCATTTT
>few|TRBJ2-3|TRBD2|TRBV6-2/TRBV6-3
CASSGSFSGGTDTQYF
TGTGCCAGCAGTGGTTCCTTTAGCGGGGGCACAGATACGCAGTATTTT
>NA|TRBJ2-1|NA|TRBV9
CASSAWGAREQFF
TGTGCCAGCAGCGCTTGGGGCGCTAGGGAGCAGTTCTTC
>NA|TRBJ2-1|TRBD2|TRBV2
CASSEARGGPYNEQFF
TGTGCCAGCAGTGAAGCGCGGGGGGGCCCCTACAATGAGCAGTTCTTC
>NA|TRBJ2-5|NA|TRBV7-2
CASSLVFGETQYF
TGTGCCAGCAGCTTAGTGTTCGGGGAGACCCAGTACTTC
>NA|TRBJ2-5|TRBD2|TRBV5-1
CASHLLAGAQETQYF
TGCGCCAGCCACTTACTAGCGGGGGCTCAAGAGACCCAGTACTTC
>NA|TRBJ1-4|TRBD1|TRBV9
CASSVMTGGDEKLFF
TGTGCCAGCAGCGTAATGACAGGGGGCGATGAAAAACTGTTTTTT
>NA|TRBJ1-5|TRBD1|TRBV19
CASSGSGTGYFQPQHF
TGTGCCAGTAGTGGGTCAGGGACAGGGTACTTCCAGCCCCAGCATTTT
>NA|TRBJ2-3|NA|TRBV27
CASSRDWGASSTDTQYF
TGTGCCAGCAGCCGGGACTGGGGAGCCTCTAGCACAGATACGCAGTATTTT
>few|TRBJ2-4|TRBD2|TRBV30
CAWSGLAGGYEGEAKNIQYF
TGTGCCTGGAGCGGACTAGCGGGGGGTTATGAGGGGGAGGCCAAAAACATTCAGTACTTC
>once|TRBJ1-5|NA|TRBV6-5
CASREGNTNQPQHF
TGTGCCAGCAGGGAGGGGAATACGAATCAGCCCCAGCATTTT
>NA|TRBJ2-7|TRBD1|TRBV6-5
CASTKTGGADYEQYF
TGTGCCAGCACCAAAACAGGGGGCGCGGACTACGAGCAGTACTTC
>NA|TRBJ1-1|NA|TRBV30
CAWSGMNTEAFF
TGTGCCTGGTCGGGGATGAACACTGAAGCTTTCTTT